There are many counts of the clone carrying this T cell receptor beta chain. This CDR3 has 13 residues. Trimming cost V 4 bases and J 5 bases, with 14 bases left between them. Germline CDR1 DFQATT, CDR2 SNEGSKA (reference sequence). The data stem from a study of T cells in Graves' hyperthyroidism and ophthalmopathy. Using RNA transcripts as the source, TCR beta CDR3 regions were amplified. Initially, a first-round RT-PCR of the TCR CDR3 employed the HTBI primer set. TCRdb fed the multiplex PCR reads into MiXCR, producing one record per CDR3 protein. This table has hundreds of thousands of distinct CDR3 sequences, roughly 14% appearing once.

The chain recombines TRBV20-1 with TRBJ2-5; D tentatively fits TRBD1 or TRBD2 (6 bases each). Sequencing was carried out using blood. This clonotype was sampled from a woman in her 40s with Graves' ophthalmopathy. The CDR3 loop reads CSAIDRTKETQYF. CDR3 nucleotides: TGCAGTGCTATTGACAGGACTAAGGAGACCCAGTACTTC.